This T cell receptor (beta chain) stems from a study of cytomegalovirus exposure and HLA in healthy donors. Study-level results: Apart from CMV serostatus, no immune exposure information was available.

After removal of 0 bases from V and 0 bases from J, the junction contained 13 bases not matched to a gene. Germline CDR1 reads SGDLS; CDR2 reads YYNGEE. The CDR3 has 19 residues. Donors in the study were healthy people who gave bone marrow. Donors were nominally healthy when sampled, though unrecorded immune exposures were likely. The PCR had 60 Vbeta and 13 Jbeta primers. Clones were sequenced by immunoSEQ multiplex PCR, and TCRdb holds only the in-frame ones, with some missing. The table lists about 120,000 clones, around 70% of them singletons. This clone was seen a single time. Its antigen is unknown.

The clonotype was recovered from a man between 35 and 55 years old in good health and CMV-seropositive. Sequencing input: PBMCs. The chain uses TRBV9 and TRBJ2-3; 7 bases line up with TRBD2. The CDR3 coding sequence is TGTGCCAGCAGCGTAGTAGCCCTCCCACGGGAGGACAGCACAGATACGCAGTATTTT. It encodes CASSVVALPREDSTDTQYF.